Sequencing of this T cell receptor beta chain was carried out in a study of cytomegalovirus exposure and HLA in healthy donors. Germline values: CDR1 SGHDT, CDR2 YYEEEE. Trimming took off 0 bases at V and 4 bases at J, with 10 bases between the two ends. The CDR3 is made up of 14 amino acids. Study-wide findings and caveats: More clonal expansion characterized HLA-associated TCR beta chains than equally common others in a later analysis. Links to common viral pathogens appeared, in a later analysis, for several of the most significant clusters. A later analysis linked about 17,000 TCR beta sequences to HLA alleles at 0.05 false discovery rate.

Use of 60 Vbeta and 13 Jbeta primers characterized the PCR. Clones were sequenced by immunoSEQ multiplex PCR, and TCRdb holds only the in-frame ones, with some missing. This table holds over 130,000 clones, about 80% found once. Unrecorded immune exposures were likely, despite nominal health at sampling. As to this clone: What it binds is not known.

The source of this sequence is a man aged 40-49 years in good health and CMV-seronegative. The rearrangement links TRBV5-6 to TRBJ1-1; no clear D gene. Sample: PBMCs. CDR3 residues: CASSLVGVGTEAFF. The CDR3 DNA reads TGTGCCAGCAGCTTGGTCGGGGTGGGCACTGAAGCTTTCTTT.